The TCR beta chain described here comes from a study of cytomegalovirus exposure and HLA in healthy donors (dated by TCRdb to the late 2010s). Study-level background: An earlier analysis of under 600 of the donors reported about 250 Gb of sequence data and 117 million unique TCR beta sequences from about 179 million T cells. An early release covering over 500 HLA-typed donors comprised approximately 300 gigabases of sequencing data and about 90 million unique TCR sequences. Of the 300 to 450 genotyped donors, more than 75% were placed in the genetic ancestry cluster associated with self-reported Caucasian donors. The study was designed to test whether signatures of past pathogen exposure could be identified by cataloging public T cell receptors. The T cell repertoires of about 700 subjects were profiled by immunosequencing and related to cytomegalovirus serostatus. In addition to the first cohort of approximately 650 subjects, a separate validation cohort of 100 to 150 different subjects was used. To predict cytomegalovirus infection status, the study combined high-throughput TCR immunosequencing, statistical association of individual TCRs with disease status, and machine learning. To study patterns of TCR occurrence, a later analysis re-analyzed previously published TCR beta repertoires from 666 donors and added high-resolution HLA genotyping. In the later analysis, no new phenotypic data were used to find candidate immune exposures; instead, reliance was placed on TCR beta sequences and their occurrence across donors. An earlier analysis of 587 of the donors used high-throughput TCR beta sequencing to judge whether each TCR beta V gene segment behaved as functional or pseudogenic. Alongside the repertoire data, information on donor age, sex, ethnicity and CMV serostatus was compiled. In a later genetic analysis, genome-wide SNP genotypes for about 55% of the roughly 670 donors were used, and that subset was treated as a discovery cohort. All discovery cohort repertoires had been generated using a single sequencing platform. HLA typing covered class I and class II loci at four-digit resolution. Typing coverage differed by locus: A, B, C, DRB1 and DQB1 were typed in roughly 620-640 donors, DQA1 in 500 to 550, DPA1 in 600 to 610, and DPB1 in approximately 450. Several DR-DQ haplotypes were treated as single units for association and clustering because of strong linkage in the cohort. Across about 380 genotyped donors of the cohort, an average of roughly 250,000 unique TCR beta nucleotide sequences per donor were sequenced, and roughly 20% of those sequences were non-productive. What the research found in general, with its limitations: A further reported finding was that TCR beta sequences accurately predicted the HLA-A and HLA-B alleles for most subjects in the first cohort. The authors suggested that the approach could potentially be extended to other disease states and immunological phenotypes. According to a later analysis, TCR association rates differed among HLA loci, with DRB1 alleles showing the most associated TCRs and HLA-C alleles showing the fewest. Some IMGT-functional V segments, including TRBV6-2 and TRBV6-3, could not be told apart with the 87-base-pair reads, so those segments were excluded. Linkage disequilibrium might explain the correlated functional status among segregating V segments, but an unknown experimental factor could not be excluded. Because counts were too low, some 17 rarely observed V segments, including chromosome 9 orphons, were left out of the earlier analysis of 587 of the donors. A later analysis found that HLA-associated TCR beta chains were more clonally expanded and had lower generation probabilities than equally common non-associated chains. Cytomegalovirus status was reported to be diagnosed by the classifier with high specificity and sensitivity in both the original and validation cohorts. Because some donors lacked HLA typing at each locus, the association tests relied only on the typed subset. The study listed over 150 TCR beta chains as associated with cytomegalovirus. Sequencing depth was assumed to be roughly uniform across donors in the presence/absence analyses, though that assumption may not hold. A later genetic analysis reported fewer N-insertions in productive TCRs among donors in an Asian-associated ancestry cluster than the roughly 700-donor mean. Only TCR beta chains were sequenced in this cohort, and the absence of alpha or paired-chain data limited detectable features. In an earlier analysis of approximately 590 of the donors, most TCR beta V segments appeared in productive rearrangements about 87% or about 30% of the time, broadly matching IMGT annotations. Several of the top co-occurrence clusters appeared to be linked to parvovirus B19, influenza, CMV and Epstein-Barr virus, according to a later analysis. In vitro tests confirmed that a few of the cytomegalovirus-associated TCR beta chains recognize cytomegalovirus antigens. CMV serostatus was the only immune exposure information available for the cohort. When HLA alleles, especially DR and DQ, strongly co-occurred, TCR associations were difficult to assign to individual alleles. Specific HLA alleles were associated with more than 15,000 TCR beta sequences at a false discovery rate of 0.05 in a later analysis. The sequencing pipeline was judged likely to have produced a cluster of highly shared sequence variants as a technical artifact. A later analysis found that most CMV-associated TCR beta chains appeared HLA-restricted, with HLA associations seemingly driven largely by CMV exposure. In a later genetic analysis, a missense DCLRE1C variant was associated with V-gene and J-gene trimming of TCR beta chains, and the association was replicated in an independent cohort. Across donors, most TCR sequences were observed very rarely, whereas some public TCRs were present in many individuals.

V is cut by 0 bases and J by 3 bases, and the space between the germline ends is 24 bases. CDR1 SGHDN and CDR2 FVKESK were looked up in the germline V gene. The CDR3 sequence holds 20 residues, the cysteine and phenylalanine included. The read is trimmed to its CDR3 DNA, 60 bases read in frame from base 1. Receptor libraries were prepared by the immunoSEQ multiplex PCR assay. The multiplex PCR relied on a mix of 60 forward primers for TCR Vbeta segments and 13 reverse primers for TCR Jbeta segments. The CDR3 region of rearranged TCR beta genes was amplified from genomic DNA with a multiplex PCR assay. The amplified TCR beta libraries were sequenced on the Illumina HiSeq System as 87-base-pair reads. Per the original workflow: A later analysis tallied some 79 million unique TCR beta chains across the 666 repertoires, and about 12 million of those chains were shared by two or more donors. Raw reads were error-corrected and collapsed into unique sequences with a nearest-neighbor algorithm that merged closely related sequences to remove PCR and sequencing errors. Alignment of CDR3 sequences to IMGT reference sequences was used to assign V, D and J gene segments. For a sequence to be retained, a match of at least six nucleotides was required to both a V gene segment and a J gene segment. Rearrangements were classified as productive when the CDR3 lacked stop codons and remained in frame with V and J, and all other rearrangements were classified as non-productive. CDR3 was defined by IMGT convention, running from the second conserved V-encoded cysteine to the conserved J-encoded phenylalanine. The earlier analysis of about 590 of the donors excluded sequences that lacked an unambiguous match to a single V gene segment. In an earlier analysis of 587 of the donors, V segments were called functional above 56.7% productive rearrangements and were called segregating when the between-donor standard deviation exceeded 5%. A statistical classification framework was developed to diagnose cytomegalovirus status using the catalog of TCR beta chain sequences. In a later analysis, V and J genes were assigned by comparing TCR nucleotide sequences against IMGT/GENE-DB human TR gene sequences. Using the TCRdist pipeline, a later analysis assigned CDR3 sequences along with most-parsimonious VDJ recombination scenarios. In a later analysis, each TCR beta chain was defined by its CDR3 amino acid sequence together with its V-gene family, and reads lacking a unique V-gene family were excluded. To address suspected cross-contamination and a sequencing artifact, a later analysis removed some 620 highly shared, low-generation-probability nucleotide sequences. In a later analysis, a clonal expansion index for each public chain was calculated from normalized within-repertoire ranks of inferred template counts. In a later analysis, generation probabilities were computed using a VDJ recombination model fitted to out-of-frame rearrangements, and the results were checked against IGoR. In a later analysis, TCR-TCR, TCR-HLA and TCR-CMV co-occurrence was scored with hypergeometric tests, and a repertoire-size bias correction was applied to TCR pairs. To estimate false discovery rates, a later analysis permuted the HLA or CMV assignments 20 times. In a later analysis, co-occurring TCRs were grouped with DBSCAN, and TCRdist sequence similarity was added when clustering was performed within HLA-allele-positive subsets. Co-occurrence clustering excluded repertoires with fewer than 30,000 or more than 120,000 public chains, plus five with anomalous nucleotide sharing. TCRdb took over this immuneACCESS table, retaining in-frame rearrangements with V and J assigned. Such tables are incomplete; in checked studies, under half of the missing clones stem from an unresolved V gene, and the remainder is unexplained. The V and J calls and clone size were taken over from that table, and D and trimming were inferred from the DNA. The sample records 150,000 to 200,000 clones, nearly 70% of which are singletons. The ten largest clonotypes hold around 9.3% of the sample.

A remark on this clone: It has no known antigen specificity. No much larger clone is present one base from it, and per-base qualities are unavailable.

In total, 500 to 700 healthy bone marrow donors made up the cohort. All cohort members were sampled while nominally healthy, although unrecorded immune exposures were likely present. The donor was CMV seropositive and was included in the group of approximately 300 seropositive cohort members. Each donor provided a peripheral blood sample, and peripheral blood mononuclear cells were used for TCR beta sequencing. The Qiagen DNeasy Blood Extraction Kit was used to extract genomic DNA from the blood cell samples. The origin of this receptor is a man aged 25 to 40 in good health and CMV-seropositive. The sequenced sample consisted of PBMCs. The sequence links TRBV14 to TRBJ2-4; 7 matching bases give a weak D call of TRBD1. Read as DNA, the sequence is TGTGCCAGCAGCCAAGATCATCCAGGGGGTACTTCGGGGGTCAAAAACATTCAGTACTTC. Translation gives CASSQDHPGGTSGVKNIQYF.